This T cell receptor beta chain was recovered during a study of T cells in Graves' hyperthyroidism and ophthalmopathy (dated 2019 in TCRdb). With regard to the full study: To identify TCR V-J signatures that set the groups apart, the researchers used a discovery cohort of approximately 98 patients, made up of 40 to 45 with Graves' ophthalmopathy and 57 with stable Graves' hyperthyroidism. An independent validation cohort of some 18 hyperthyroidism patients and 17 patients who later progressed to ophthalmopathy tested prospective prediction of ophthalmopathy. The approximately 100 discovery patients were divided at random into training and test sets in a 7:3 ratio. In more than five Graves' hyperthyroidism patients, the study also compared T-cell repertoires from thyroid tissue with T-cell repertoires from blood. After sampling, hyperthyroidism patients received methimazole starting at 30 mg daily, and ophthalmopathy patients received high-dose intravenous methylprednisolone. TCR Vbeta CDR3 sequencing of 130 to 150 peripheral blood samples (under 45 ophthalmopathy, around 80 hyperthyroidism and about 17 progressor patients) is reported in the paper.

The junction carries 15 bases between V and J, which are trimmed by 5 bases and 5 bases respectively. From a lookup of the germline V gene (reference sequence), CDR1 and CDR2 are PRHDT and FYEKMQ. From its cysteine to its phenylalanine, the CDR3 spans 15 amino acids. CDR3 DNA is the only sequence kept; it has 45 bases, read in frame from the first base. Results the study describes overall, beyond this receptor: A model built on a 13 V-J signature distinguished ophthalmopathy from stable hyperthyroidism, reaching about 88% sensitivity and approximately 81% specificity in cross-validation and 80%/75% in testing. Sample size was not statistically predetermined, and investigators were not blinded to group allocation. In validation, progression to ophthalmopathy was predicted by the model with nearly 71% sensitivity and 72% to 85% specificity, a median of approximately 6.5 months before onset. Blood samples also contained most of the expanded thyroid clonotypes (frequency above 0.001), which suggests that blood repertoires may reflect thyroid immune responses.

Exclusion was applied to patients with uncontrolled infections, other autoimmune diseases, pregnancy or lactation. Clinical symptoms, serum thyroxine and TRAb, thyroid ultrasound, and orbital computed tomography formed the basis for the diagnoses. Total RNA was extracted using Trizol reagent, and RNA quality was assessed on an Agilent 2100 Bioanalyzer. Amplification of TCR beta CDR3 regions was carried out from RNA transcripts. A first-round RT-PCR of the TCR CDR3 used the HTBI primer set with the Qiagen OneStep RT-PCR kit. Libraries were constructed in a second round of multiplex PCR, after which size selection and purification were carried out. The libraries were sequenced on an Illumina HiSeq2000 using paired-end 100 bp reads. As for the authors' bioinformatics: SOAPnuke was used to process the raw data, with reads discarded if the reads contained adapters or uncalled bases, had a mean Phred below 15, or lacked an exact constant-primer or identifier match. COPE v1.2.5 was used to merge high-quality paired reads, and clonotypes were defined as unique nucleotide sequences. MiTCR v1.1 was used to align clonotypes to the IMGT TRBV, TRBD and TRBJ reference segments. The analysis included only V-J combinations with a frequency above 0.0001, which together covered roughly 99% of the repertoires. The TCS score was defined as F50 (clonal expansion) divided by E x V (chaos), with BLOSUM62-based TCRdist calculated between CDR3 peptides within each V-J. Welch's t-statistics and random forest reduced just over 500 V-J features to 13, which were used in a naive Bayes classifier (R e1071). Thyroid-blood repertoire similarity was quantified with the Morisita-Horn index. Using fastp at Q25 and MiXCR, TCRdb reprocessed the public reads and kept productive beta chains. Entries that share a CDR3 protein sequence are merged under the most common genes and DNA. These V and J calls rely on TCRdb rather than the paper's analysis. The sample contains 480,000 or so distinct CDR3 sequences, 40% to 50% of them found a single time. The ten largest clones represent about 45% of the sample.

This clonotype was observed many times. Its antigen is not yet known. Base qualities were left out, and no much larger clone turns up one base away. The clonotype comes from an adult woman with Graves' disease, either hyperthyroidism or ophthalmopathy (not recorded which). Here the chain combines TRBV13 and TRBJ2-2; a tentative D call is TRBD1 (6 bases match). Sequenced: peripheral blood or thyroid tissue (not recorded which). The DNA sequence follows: TGTGCCAGCAGCGTTCAGGGGAGAAGGACCGGGGAGCTGTTTTTT. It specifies CASSVQGRRTGELFF. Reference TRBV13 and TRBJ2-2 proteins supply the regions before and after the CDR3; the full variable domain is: AAGVIQSPRHLIKEKRETATLKCYPIPRHDTVYWYQQGPGQDPQFLISFYEKMQSDKGSIPDRFSAQQFSDYHSELNMSSLELGDSALYFCASSVQGRRTGELFFGEGSRLTVL.